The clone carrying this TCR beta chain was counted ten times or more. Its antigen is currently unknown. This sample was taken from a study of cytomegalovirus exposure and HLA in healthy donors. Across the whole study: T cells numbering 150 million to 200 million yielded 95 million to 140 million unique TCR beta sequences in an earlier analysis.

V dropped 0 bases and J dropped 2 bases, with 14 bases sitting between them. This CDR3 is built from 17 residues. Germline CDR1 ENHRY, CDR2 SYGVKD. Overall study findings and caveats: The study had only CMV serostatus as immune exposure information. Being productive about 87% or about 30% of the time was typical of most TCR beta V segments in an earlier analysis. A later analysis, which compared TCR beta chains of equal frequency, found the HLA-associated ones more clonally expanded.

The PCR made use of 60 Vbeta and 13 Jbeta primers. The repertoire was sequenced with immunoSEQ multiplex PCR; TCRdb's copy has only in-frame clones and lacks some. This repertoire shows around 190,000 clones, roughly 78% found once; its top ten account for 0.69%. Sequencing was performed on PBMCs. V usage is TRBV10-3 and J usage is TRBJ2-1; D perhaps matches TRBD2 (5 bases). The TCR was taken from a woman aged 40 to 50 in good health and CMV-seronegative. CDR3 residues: CAISESMAGSTYNEQFF. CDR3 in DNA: TGTGCCATCAGTGAGTCGATGGCGGGCTCCACCTACAATGAGCAGTTCTTC.